Below are 11 T cell receptor beta chains sequenced from a single sample in a study of shared clonotypes between healthy human individuals. Using immunoSEQ multiplex PCR, the repertoire was profiled, and TCRdb retains in-frame clones only, with some absent. This table has around 2.1 million clones, under 97% appearing once. The sample comprised naive CD4+ T cells sorted from blood. Subset here: CD45RA+ positively selected. These receptors were taken from a man aged 18 to 29 in good health.

The chain is built from TRBV28 and TRBJ1-4, with TRBD1 as a possible D gene (6 bases). Trimming left V 6 bases short and J 6 bases short, with 14 bases between. The CDR3 consists of 14 residues. Germline V lookup: CDR1 MDHEN, CDR2 SYDVKM. This CDR3 is CASSPGQGYEKLFF. The CDR3 DNA is TGTGCCAGCAGCCCGGGACAAGGCTATGAAAAACTGTTTTTT.

Remarks on this clone: The junction departs from germline at one end; a sequencing error may be responsible. The J gene is TRBJ1-2, the V gene TRBV18, with D possibly matching TRBD1 (6 bases). Germline CDR1 reads KGHSH; CDR2 reads LQKENI. The CDR3 extends over 13 amino acids. The CDR3 DNA reads as TGTGCCAGCTCACGCACAGGGTACTACGGCTACACCTTC. Translation: CASSRTGYYGYTF. Together with reference TRBV18 and TRBJ1-2, the CDR3 gives the full variable domain: NAGVMQNPRHLVRRRGQEARLRCSPMKGHSHVYWYRQLPEEGLKFMVYLQKENIIDESGMPKERFSAEFPKEGPSILRIQQVVRGDSAAYFCASSRTGYYGYTFGSGTRLTVV.

V gene TRBV4-3 combines with J gene TRBJ2-7; no firm D call. Germline V gives CDR1 LGHNA, CDR2 YSLEER. V was cut by 0 bases and J by 1 base, with 4 bases left in between. CDR3 length: 13 amino acids. The chain's CDR3 is CASSQDLSYEQYF. CDR3 DNA sequence: TGCGCCAGCAGCCAAGATCTATCCTACGAGCAGTACTTC.

V is TRBV7-6 and J is TRBJ2-6; possibly TRBD2 for D (5 bases). With 5 bases removed from V and 0 bases from J, the gap between germline ends came to 11 bases. The germline V gene encodes CDR1 SGHVS and CDR2 FNYEAQ. The length of the CDR3 is 16 residues. The CDR3, as DNA: TGTGCCAGCAGCCCCTTCGAGGGCTCTGGGGCCAACGTCCTGACTTTC. It specifies CASSPFEGSGANVLTF.

The rearrangement uses TRBV19 and TRBJ1-1; 7 bases align to TRBD1. There are 15 residues in the CDR3. The ends lost 6 bases at V and 1 base at J; junction bases unmatched: 8. Germline V lookup: CDR1 LNHDA, CDR2 SQIVND (reference sequence). The CDR3 nucleotides are TGTGCCAGTAGCAAGACAGGGCTAGGGAACACTGAAGCTTTCTTT. As protein: CASSKTGLGNTEAFF.

The chain's CDR3 is CASSLVRQGGEQFF. CDR3 DNA sequence: TGTGCCAGCAGCTTAGTCCGACAGGGCGGTGAGCAGTTCTTC. The chain recombines TRBV7-2 with TRBJ2-1; TRBD1 matches 7 bases. Trimming took 1 base from V and 9 from J; bases not matched to a gene: 6. Germline-derived CDR1 and CDR2 are SGHTA and FQGNSA. The length of the CDR3 is 14 residues.

The rearrangement joins TRBV10-3 to TRBJ1-5; D gene ambiguous. Germline V gene sequence: CDR1 ENHRY, CDR2 SYGVKD. CDR3 length: 13 amino acids. The V end lost 7 bases, the J end lost 0 bases, and 7 bases lay between the germline ends. The chain's CDR3 is CAINENSNQPQHF. The CDR3, as DNA: TGTGCCATCAACGAAAATAGCAATCAGCCCCAGCATTTT.

This chain links TRBV28 with TRBJ2-1; D is unresolved. V was pared by 2 bases and J by 5 bases, with 13 bases between. Germline V gives CDR1 MDHEN, CDR2 SYDVKM. The CDR3 loop spans 15 amino acids. The CDR3: CASSLADRIHNEQFF. CDR3 nucleotides: TGTGCCAGCAGTTTAGCCGACCGAATTCACAATGAGCAGTTCTTC.

V and J are TRBV11-2 and TRBJ2-3; possibly TRBD2 for D (6 bases). The CDR3 sequence is 15 residues long. V lost 4 bases to trimming and J lost 3 bases, with 14 bases between them. Looked up from germline, CDR1 is SGHAT and CDR2 is FQNNGV. As DNA, the CDR3 is TGTGCCAGCAGCTCCGGGAGTAAGATAACAGATACGCAGTATTTT. Translated, it gives CASSSGSKITDTQYF.

The V and J genes are TRBV5-1 and TRBJ2-5; 9 bases line up with TRBD1. J was trimmed by 1 base and V by 5 bases; bases with no gene match: 12. The CDR3 contains 17 residues. Germline CDR1 SGHRS, CDR2 YFSETQ. The DNA of the CDR3 is TGCGCCAGCAGAATAGCCGGGACAGGGTCCCTCCAAGAGACCCAGTACTTC. This codes for CASRIAGTGSLQETQYF.

The chain employs TRBV11-2 and TRBJ1-6; the D gene is possibly TRBD1 (6 bases). CDR1 and CDR2 (germline): SGHAT, FQNNGV. CDR3 length equals 14 residues. Deletions cut 3 bases from V and 7 bases from J, with 10 bases between. In DNA form, the CDR3 reads TGTGCCAGCAGCTTGGGGGCCCGGAATTCACCCCTCCACTTT. This sequence encodes CASSLGARNSPLHF.